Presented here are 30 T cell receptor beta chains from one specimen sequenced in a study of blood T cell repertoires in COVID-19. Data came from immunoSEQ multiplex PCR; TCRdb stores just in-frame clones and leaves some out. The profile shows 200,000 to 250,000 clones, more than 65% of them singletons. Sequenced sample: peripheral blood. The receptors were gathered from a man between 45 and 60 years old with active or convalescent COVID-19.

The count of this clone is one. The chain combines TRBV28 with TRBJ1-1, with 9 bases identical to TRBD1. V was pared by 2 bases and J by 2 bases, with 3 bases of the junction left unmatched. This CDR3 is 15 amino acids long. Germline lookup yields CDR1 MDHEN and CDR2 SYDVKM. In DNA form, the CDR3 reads TGTGCCAGCAGTTTAGGGACAGGGTACAACACTGAAGCTTTCTTT. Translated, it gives CASSLGTGYNTEAFF.

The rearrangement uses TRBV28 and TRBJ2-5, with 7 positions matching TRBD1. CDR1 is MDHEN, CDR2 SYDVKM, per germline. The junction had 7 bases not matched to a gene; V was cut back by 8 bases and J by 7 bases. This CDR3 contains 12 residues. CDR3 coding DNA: TGTGCCAGCGGAAAGGGGGCCGGGACCCAGTACTTC. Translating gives CASGKGAGTQYF.

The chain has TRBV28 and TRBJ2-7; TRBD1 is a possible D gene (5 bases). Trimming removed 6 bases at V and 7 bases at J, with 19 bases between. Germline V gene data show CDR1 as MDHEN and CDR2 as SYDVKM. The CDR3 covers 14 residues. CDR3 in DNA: TGTGCCAGCAGAGGGGCAGGTGGGGTCGGGGAGCAGTACGTC. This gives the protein CASRGAGGVGEQYV.

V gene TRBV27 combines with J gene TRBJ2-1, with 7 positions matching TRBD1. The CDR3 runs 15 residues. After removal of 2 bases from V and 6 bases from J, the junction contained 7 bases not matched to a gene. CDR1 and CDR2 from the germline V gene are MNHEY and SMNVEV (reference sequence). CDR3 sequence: CASSLLFSGGNEQFF. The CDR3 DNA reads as TGTGCCAGCAGTTTACTGTTTTCAGGGGGCAATGAGCAGTTCTTC.

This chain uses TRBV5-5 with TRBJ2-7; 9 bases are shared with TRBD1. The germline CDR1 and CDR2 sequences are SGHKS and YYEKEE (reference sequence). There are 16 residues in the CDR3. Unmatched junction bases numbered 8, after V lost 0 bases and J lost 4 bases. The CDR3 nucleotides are TGTGCCAGCAGCTTGGCCGGGACAGGGAGCGTATACGAGCAGTACGTC. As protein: CASSLAGTGSVYEQYV.

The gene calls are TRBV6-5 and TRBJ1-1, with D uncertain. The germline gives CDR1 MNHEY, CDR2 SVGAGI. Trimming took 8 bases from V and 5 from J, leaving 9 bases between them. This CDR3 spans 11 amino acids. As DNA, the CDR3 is TGTGCCAGCGGAAGAGGTACTGAAGCTTTCTTT. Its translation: CASGRGTEAFF.

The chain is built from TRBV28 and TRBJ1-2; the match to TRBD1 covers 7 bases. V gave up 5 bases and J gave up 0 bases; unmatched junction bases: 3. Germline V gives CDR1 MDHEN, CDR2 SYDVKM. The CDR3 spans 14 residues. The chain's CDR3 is CASSTRGSNYGYTF. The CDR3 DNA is TGTGCCAGCAGTACCAGGGGGTCTAACTATGGCTACACCTTC.

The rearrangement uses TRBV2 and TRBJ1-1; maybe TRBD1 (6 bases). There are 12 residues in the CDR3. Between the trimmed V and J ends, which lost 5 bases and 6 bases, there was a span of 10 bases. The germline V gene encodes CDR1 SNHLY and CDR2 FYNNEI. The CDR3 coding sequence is TGTGCCAGCAGTTTACAGGGATCTGAAGCTTTCTTT. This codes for CASSLQGSEAFF. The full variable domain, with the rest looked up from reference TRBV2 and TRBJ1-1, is EPEVTQTPSHQVTQMGQEVILRCVPISNHLYFYWYRQILGQKVEFLVSFYNNEISEKSEIFDDQFSVERPDGSNFTLKIRSTKLEDSAMYFCASSLQGSEAFFGQGTRLTVV.

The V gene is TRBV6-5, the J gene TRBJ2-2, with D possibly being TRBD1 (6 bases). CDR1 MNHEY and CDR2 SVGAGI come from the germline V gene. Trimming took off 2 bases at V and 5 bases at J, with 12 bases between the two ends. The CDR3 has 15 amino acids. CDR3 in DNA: TGTGCCAGCAGTTACGGTTCGAGGGGGACCGGGGAGCTGTTTTTT. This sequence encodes CASSYGSRGTGELFF.

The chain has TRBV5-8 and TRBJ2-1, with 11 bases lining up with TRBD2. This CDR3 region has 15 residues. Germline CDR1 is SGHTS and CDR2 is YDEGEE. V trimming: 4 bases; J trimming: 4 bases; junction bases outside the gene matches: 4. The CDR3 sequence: CASSDGTSGYNEQFF. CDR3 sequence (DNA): TGTGCCAGCAGCGACGGGACTAGCGGATACAATGAGCAGTTCTTC.

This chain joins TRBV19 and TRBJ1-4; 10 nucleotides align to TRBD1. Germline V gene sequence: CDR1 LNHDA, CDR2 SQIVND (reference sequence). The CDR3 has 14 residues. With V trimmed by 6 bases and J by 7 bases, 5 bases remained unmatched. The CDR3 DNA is TGTGCCAGTAGCCGACAGGGGGCTGGTGAAAAACTGTTTTTT. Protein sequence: CASSRQGAGEKLFF.

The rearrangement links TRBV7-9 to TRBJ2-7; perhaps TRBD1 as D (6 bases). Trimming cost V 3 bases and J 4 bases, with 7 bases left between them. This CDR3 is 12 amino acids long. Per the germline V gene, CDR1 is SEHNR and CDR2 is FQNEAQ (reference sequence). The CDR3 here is CASSFTGYEQYV. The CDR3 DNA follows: TGTGCCAGCAGCTTCACAGGGTACGAGCAGTACGTC.

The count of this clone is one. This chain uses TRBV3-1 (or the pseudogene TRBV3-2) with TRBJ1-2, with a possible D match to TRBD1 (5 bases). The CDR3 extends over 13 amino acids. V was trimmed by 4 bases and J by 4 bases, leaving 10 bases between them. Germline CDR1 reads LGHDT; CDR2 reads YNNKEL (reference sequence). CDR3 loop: CASSLGGIYGYTF. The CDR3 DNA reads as TGTGCCAGCAGCCTTGGGGGGATCTATGGCTACACCTTC.

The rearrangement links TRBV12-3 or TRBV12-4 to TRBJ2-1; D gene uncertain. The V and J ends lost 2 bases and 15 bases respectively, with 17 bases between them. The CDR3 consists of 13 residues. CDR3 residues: CASSLYYRPSLFF. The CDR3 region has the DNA TGTGCCAGCAGTTTATATTATAGGCCTAGTCTGTTCTTC.

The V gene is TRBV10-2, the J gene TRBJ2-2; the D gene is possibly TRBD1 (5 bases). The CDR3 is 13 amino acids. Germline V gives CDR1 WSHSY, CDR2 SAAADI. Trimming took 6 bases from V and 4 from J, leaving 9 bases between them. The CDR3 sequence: CASRLDSTGELFF. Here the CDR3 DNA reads TGCGCCAGCAGACTCGACAGCACCGGGGAGCTGTTTTTT.

The CDR3 here is CSVEFQNNEQFF. CDR3 nucleotides: TGCAGCGTTGAATTTCAGAACAATGAGCAGTTCTTC. The V call is TRBV29-1, the J call TRBJ2-1, with unresolved D. CDR1 SQVTM and CDR2 ANQGSEA come from the germline V gene. The CDR3 is made up of 12 amino acids. The V gene lost 2 bases and the J gene lost 5 bases, with 7 bases spanning the gap.

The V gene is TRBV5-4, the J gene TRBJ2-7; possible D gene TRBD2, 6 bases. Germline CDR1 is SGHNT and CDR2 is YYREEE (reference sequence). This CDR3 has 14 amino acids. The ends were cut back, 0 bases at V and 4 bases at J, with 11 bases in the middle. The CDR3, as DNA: TGTGCCAGCAGCTTGGGGGCAGGGAGGTACGAGCAGTACTTC. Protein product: CASSLGAGRYEQYF.

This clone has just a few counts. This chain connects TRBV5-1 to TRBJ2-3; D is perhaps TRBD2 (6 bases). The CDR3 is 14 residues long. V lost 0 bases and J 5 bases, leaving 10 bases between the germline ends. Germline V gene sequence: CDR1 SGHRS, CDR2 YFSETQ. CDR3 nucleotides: TGCGCCAGCAGCTTGGGGCGGGAAGGAGATACGCAGTATTTT. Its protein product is CASSLGREGDTQYF.

CDR3 in DNA: TGTGCCAGCAGCCCCCAAGTCCTAGCAGCCCCAGATACGCAGTATTTT. Its protein product is CASSPQVLAAPDTQYF. V gene TRBV5-4 combines with J gene TRBJ2-3; D perhaps matches TRBD2 (5 bases). Germline CDR1 is SGHNT and CDR2 is YYREEE (reference sequence). V lost 4 bases and J lost 4, with 19 bases in between. The CDR3 extends over 16 amino acids.

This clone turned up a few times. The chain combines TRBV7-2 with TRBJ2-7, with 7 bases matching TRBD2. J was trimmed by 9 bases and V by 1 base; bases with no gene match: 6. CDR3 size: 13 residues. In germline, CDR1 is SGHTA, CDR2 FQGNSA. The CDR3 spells CASSLDNGRGQYF. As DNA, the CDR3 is TGTGCCAGCAGCTTAGATAATGGGAGGGGGCAGTACTTC.

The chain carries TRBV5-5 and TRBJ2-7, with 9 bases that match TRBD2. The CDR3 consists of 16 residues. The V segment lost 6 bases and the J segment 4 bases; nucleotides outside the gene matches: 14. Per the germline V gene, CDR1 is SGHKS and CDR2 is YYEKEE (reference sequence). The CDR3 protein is CASNTNSGLARYEQYF. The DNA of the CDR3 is TGTGCCAGCAACACGAACTCGGGACTAGCTAGGTACGAGCAGTACTTC.

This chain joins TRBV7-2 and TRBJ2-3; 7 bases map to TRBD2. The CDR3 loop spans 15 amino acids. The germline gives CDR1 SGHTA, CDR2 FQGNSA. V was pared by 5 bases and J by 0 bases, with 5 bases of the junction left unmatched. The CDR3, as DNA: TGTGCCAGCAGCGCGCGGGGGAGGAGCACAGATACGCAGTATTTT. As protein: CASSARGRSTDTQYF.

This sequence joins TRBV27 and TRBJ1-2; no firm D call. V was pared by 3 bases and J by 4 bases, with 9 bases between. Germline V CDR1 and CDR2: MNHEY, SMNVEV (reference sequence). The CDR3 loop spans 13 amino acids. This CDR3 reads CASSLKGGYGYTF. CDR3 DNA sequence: TGTGCCAGCAGTTTGAAGGGAGGCTATGGCTACACCTTC.

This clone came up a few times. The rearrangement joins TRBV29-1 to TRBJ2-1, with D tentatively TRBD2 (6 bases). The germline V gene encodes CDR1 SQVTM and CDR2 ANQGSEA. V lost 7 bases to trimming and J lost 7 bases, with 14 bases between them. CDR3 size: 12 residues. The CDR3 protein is CSAPVGGNEQFF. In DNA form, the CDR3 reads TGCAGCGCCCCGGTGGGGGGAAATGAGCAGTTCTTC.

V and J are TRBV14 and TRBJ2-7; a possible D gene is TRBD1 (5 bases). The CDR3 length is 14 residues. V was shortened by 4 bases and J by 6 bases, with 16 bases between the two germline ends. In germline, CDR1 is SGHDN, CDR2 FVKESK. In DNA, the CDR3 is TGTGCCAGCAGCCGTCGCAGGGAATCCGGCGAGCAGTACTTC. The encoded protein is CASSRRRESGEQYF.

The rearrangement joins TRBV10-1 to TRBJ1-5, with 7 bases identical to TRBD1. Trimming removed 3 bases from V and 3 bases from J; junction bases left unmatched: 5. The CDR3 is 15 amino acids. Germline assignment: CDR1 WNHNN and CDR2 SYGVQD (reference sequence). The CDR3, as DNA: TGCGCCAGCAGTGATAGGGACAGACCCAATCAGCCCCAGCATTTT. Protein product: CASSDRDRPNQPQHF.

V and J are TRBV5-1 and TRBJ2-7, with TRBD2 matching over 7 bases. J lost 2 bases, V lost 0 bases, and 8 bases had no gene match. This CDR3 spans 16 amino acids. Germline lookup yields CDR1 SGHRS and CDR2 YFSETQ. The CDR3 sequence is CASSLEHSGTTYEQYF. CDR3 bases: TGCGCCAGCAGCTTGGAGCACAGCGGGACGACCTACGAGCAGTACTTC.

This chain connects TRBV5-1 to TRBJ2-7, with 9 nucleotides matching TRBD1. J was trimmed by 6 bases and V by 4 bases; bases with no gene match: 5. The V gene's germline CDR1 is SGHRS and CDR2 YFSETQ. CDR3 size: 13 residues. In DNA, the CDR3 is TGCGCCAGCAGCCCTGCGGGACAGGGCGAGCAGTACGTC. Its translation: CASSPAGQGEQYV.

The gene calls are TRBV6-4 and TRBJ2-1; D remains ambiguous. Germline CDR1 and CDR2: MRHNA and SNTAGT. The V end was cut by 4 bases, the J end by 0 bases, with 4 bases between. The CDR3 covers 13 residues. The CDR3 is CASSANSYNEQFF. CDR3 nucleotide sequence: TGTGCCAGCAGTGCAAACTCCTACAATGAGCAGTTCTTC.

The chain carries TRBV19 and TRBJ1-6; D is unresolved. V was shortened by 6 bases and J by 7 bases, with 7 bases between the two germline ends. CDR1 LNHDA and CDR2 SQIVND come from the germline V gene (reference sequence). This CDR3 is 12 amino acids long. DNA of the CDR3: TGTGCCAGTAGCACTCGAAATTCACCCCTCCACTTT. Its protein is CASSTRNSPLHF.